The 3 T cell receptor beta chains presented below share a single source sample, sequenced in a study of radiation and T cells in renal cell carcinoma. Data came from immunoSEQ multiplex PCR; TCRdb stores just in-frame clones and leaves some out. The table records about 130,000 clones, roughly 77% of them present only once. Time point here: blood 2 weeks post-SBRT. Noted treatment: 15 Gy SBRT to primary tumor, nephrectomy 4 weeks later. The specimen was blood, collected from a patient whose treatment included radiotherapy and nephrectomy. These receptors were obtained from an older woman with renal cell carcinoma.

J is TRBJ1-5 and V is TRBV19; the D gene is possibly TRBD1 (5 bases). Germline loops: CDR1 LNHDA, CDR2 SQIVND (reference sequence). The germline V and J ends were trimmed by 5 bases and 1 base, with 12 bases remaining between them. The CDR3 is 15 amino acids. The CDR3 is CASSDSLASNQPQHF. The CDR3 region has the DNA TGTGCCAGTAGTGACAGTCTTGCCAGCAATCAGCCCCAGCATTTT. The whole variable domain, remainder taken from reference TRBV19 and TRBJ1-5, is DGGITQSPKYLFRKEGQNVTLSCEQNLNHDAMYWYRQDPGQGLRLIYYSQIVNDFQKGDIAEGYSVSREKKESFPLTVTSAQKNPTAFYLCASSDSLASNQPQHFGDGTRLSIL.

The genes are TRBV9 and TRBJ1-1; weak D call: TRBD1 (6 bases). The CDR3 totals 15 residues. V gave up 0 bases and J gave up 2 bases, with 11 bases separating them. Per the germline V gene, CDR1 is SGDLS and CDR2 is YYNGEE. CDR3 sequence: CASSVVDSGNTEAFF. The CDR3 bases are TGTGCCAGCAGCGTAGTGGACAGTGGAAACACTGAAGCTTTCTTT. The entire variable domain, with the rest obtained from reference TRBV9 and TRBJ1-1, is as follows: DSGVTQTPKHLITATGQRVTLRCSPRSGDLSVYWYQQSLDQGLQFLIQYYNGEERAKGNILERFSAQQFPDLHSELNLSSLELGDSALYFCASSVVDSGNTEAFFGQGTRLTVV.

The chain uses TRBV5-5 and TRBJ2-3, with D perhaps TRBD2 (5 bases). The ends were cut back, 4 bases at V and 1 base at J, with 10 bases in the middle. The germline V gene encodes CDR1 SGHKS and CDR2 YYEKEE (reference sequence). The CDR3 extends over 14 amino acids. DNA of the CDR3: TGTGCCAGCAGCGGGCCAGCGGGCACAGATACGCAGTATTTT. Protein sequence: CASSGPAGTDTQYF. The entire variable domain, with the rest obtained from reference TRBV5-5 and TRBJ2-3, is as follows: DAGVTQSPTHLIKTRGQQVTLRCSPISGHKSVSWYQQVLGQGPQFIFQYYEKEERGRGNFPDRFSARQFPNYSSELNVNALLLGDSALYLCASSGPAGTDTQYFGPGTRLTVL.